This record covers a single TCR beta chain. Under the authors' procedure: Amplification of reference gene primers was used by the study to estimate nucleated cell counts. TCRdb keeps only in-frame clones here, not all; method: immunoSEQ multiplex PCR. That table supplies the V and J calls and clone size; D and trimming were determined from the DNA. The sample holds more than 100,000 clones; roughly 90% are singletons and the top ten take 3.8%. The Seattle patients, enrolled during active infection, were followed longitudinally. The data stem from a study of blood T cell repertoires in COVID-19. Overall study context: COVID-19 samples, acute and convalescent, were from the United States, Italy and Spain. The cDNA or gDNA used as material had been derived from T cells, B-cell-depleted T cells, or PBMCs.

The V end lost 7 bases, the J end lost 2 bases, and 9 bases lay between the germline ends. Germline CDR1 and CDR2: SNHLY and FYNNEI. This CDR3 has 14 residues. The clonotype originates from a woman aged 55 to 70 with COVID-19, enrolled during active disease. Sequenced sample: peripheral blood. The gene calls are TRBV2 and TRBJ1-6; D gene uncertain. CDR3 sequence (DNA): TGTGCCAGCATCCCGAACACCTATAATTCACCCCTCCACTTT. This gives the protein CASIPNTYNSPLHF. Together with reference TRBV2 and TRBJ1-6, the CDR3 gives the full variable domain: EPEVTQTPSHQVTQMGQEVILRCVPISNHLYFYWYRQILGQKVEFLVSFYNNEISEKSEIFDDQFSVERPDGSNFTLKIRSTKLEDSAMYFCASIPNTYNSPLHFGNGTRLTVT.